Following are 15 T cell receptor beta chains from one sample sequenced in a study of blood T cell repertoires in COVID-19. Generated by immunoSEQ multiplex PCR, the TCRdb table keeps only in-frame clones and is missing some. The sample records some 270,000 clones, 89% being singletons. Sequenced material: PBMCs or T cells enriched from blood (not recorded which). The receptor source for this set is a woman in her 40s who had recovered from COVID-19.

This chain links TRBV18 with TRBJ1-5; 12 nucleotides match TRBD1. The ends lost 5 bases at V and 1 base at J; junction bases unmatched: 6. CDR3 length: 17 residues. Germline CDR1 KGHSH, CDR2 LQKENI. The CDR3 DNA is TGTGCCAGCTCAGAGGGACAGGGGGCTGTCAGCAATCAGCCCCAGCATTTT. Protein sequence: CASSEGQGAVSNQPQHF.

J is TRBJ1-1 and V is TRBV30, with D hard to call. Germline CDR1 reads GTSNPN; CDR2 reads SVGIG (reference sequence). The V end was cut by 4 bases, the J end by 4 bases, with 16 bases between. This CDR3 comprises 14 residues. CDR3 sequence: CAWIWGVLGTEAFF. CDR3 DNA sequence: TGTGCCTGGATTTGGGGAGTGTTAGGCACTGAAGCTTTCTTT.

This chain links TRBV18 with TRBJ1-1, with 8 bases identical to TRBD1. V shed 5 bases and J 1 base; nucleotides not matched to a gene: 9. The CDR3 runs 16 residues. From germline, CDR1 is KGHSH and CDR2 LQKENI. The CDR3 DNA is TGTGCCAGCTCAACCCAGACAGGGGTTAGGAACACTGAAGCTTTCTTT. This sequence encodes CASSTQTGVRNTEAFF.

The genes are TRBV5-6 and TRBJ1-5; D might be TRBD1 (5 bases). The CDR3 has 15 amino acids. CDR1 is SGHDT and CDR2 is YYEEEE in the germline V gene. V dropped 4 bases and J dropped 0 bases, with 11 bases sitting between them. Here the CDR3 reads CASSRRGGSNQPQHF. The CDR3 DNA is TGTGCCAGCAGCCGTAGGGGCGGTAGCAATCAGCCCCAGCATTTT.

This sequence joins TRBV29-1 and TRBJ1-4; possibly TRBD1 for D (5 bases). Trimming removed 8 bases at V and 3 bases at J, with 16 bases between. Looked up from germline, CDR1 is SQVTM and CDR2 is ANQGSEA. The CDR3 covers 14 residues. CDR3 coding DNA: TGCAGCATCCCGTGGGACTTCGCTAATGAAAAACTGTTTTTT. Its protein is CSIPWDFANEKLFF.

The chain carries TRBV6-2 or TRBV6-3 and TRBJ2-5; D may be TRBD1 (5 bases). Trimming cost V 6 bases and J 6 bases, with 8 bases left between them. Germline loops: CDR1 MNHEY, CDR2 SVGEGT. The CDR3 consists of 11 residues. Here the CDR3 reads CASSWGQTQYF. CDR3 coding DNA: TGTGCCAGCAGCTGGGGCCAGACCCAGTACTTC.

The V and J genes are TRBV6-5 and TRBJ1-5; 10 positions match TRBD1. Per the germline V gene, CDR1 is MNHEY and CDR2 is SVGAGI. Losses at the gene ends were 9 bases for V and 7 bases for J; bases not matched to a gene: 9. The CDR3 sequence is 14 residues long. CDR3 in DNA: TGTGCCAGTACCTGGACAGGGGGGACCCAGCCCCAGCATTTT. Translation gives CASTWTGGTQPQHF.

The gene calls are TRBV14 and TRBJ2-7; no clear D. V was trimmed by 2 bases and J by 4 bases, leaving 3 bases between them. Germline loops: CDR1 SGHDN, CDR2 FVKESK. This CDR3 contains 11 residues. CDR3: CASSQQYEQYF. The CDR3 nucleotides read TGTGCCAGCAGCCAACAATACGAGCAGTACTTC.

The chain employs TRBV7-9 and TRBJ2-1, with 12 positions matching TRBD2. This CDR3 has 16 residues. With V trimmed by 4 bases and J by 6 bases, 7 bases remained unmatched. Germline V gene data show CDR1 as SEHNR and CDR2 as FQNEAQ (reference sequence). Here the CDR3 DNA reads TGTGCCAGCAGCTCCGCTAGCGGGGGGGTCTCCAATGAGCAGTTCTTC. This sequence encodes CASSSASGGVSNEQFF.

The chain has TRBV3-1 (or the pseudogene TRBV3-2) and TRBJ2-1; 8 nucleotides match TRBD2. V gave up 6 bases and J gave up 12 bases; unmatched junction bases: 7. The CDR3 is made up of 12 amino acids. CDR1 is LGHDT and CDR2 is YNNKEL in the germline V gene (reference sequence). The CDR3 DNA follows: TGTGCCAGCAGTTATAGCGGGACTCTGCAGTTCTTC. As protein: CASSYSGTLQFF.

The rearrangement uses TRBV7-2 and TRBJ2-4, with TRBD1 matching 9 bases. The germline V gene has CDR1 SGHTA and CDR2 FQGNSA. J gave up 10 bases and V 0 bases, and 10 bases lay outside the gene matches. This CDR3 has 16 residues. The CDR3 protein is CASSLAMMGQGGIQYF. The CDR3 nucleotides read TGTGCCAGCAGCTTAGCTATGATGGGACAGGGCGGTATTCAGTACTTC.

This chain links TRBV21-1 with TRBJ1-5; TRBD1, the D gene given by the table, was not confirmed from the DNA. TRBV21-1 is assigned pseudogene status. The CDR3 covers 17 residues. CDR3 region: CASSKRGTGNGNQPQHF. In DNA form, the CDR3 reads TGTGCCAGCAGCAAAAGGGGGACAGGTAATGGCAATCAGCCCCAGCATTTT.

The chain employs TRBV19 and TRBJ2-3; TRBD2 aligns across 7 bases. Germline V gene data show CDR1 as LNHDA and CDR2 as SQIVND (reference sequence). This CDR3 contains 15 residues. Losses at the gene ends were 6 bases for V and 2 bases for J; bases not matched to a gene: 8. CDR3 region: CASRTGTTYTDTQYF. As DNA, the CDR3 is TGTGCCAGTAGAACCGGGACTACCTACACAGATACGCAGTATTTT.

As to this clone: At one end, the junction sequence differs from germline, possibly due to a read error. The chain combines TRBV7-2 with TRBJ2-7; D is possibly TRBD1 (6 bases). The CDR3 covers 14 residues. CDR1 is SGHTA and CDR2 is FQGNSA in the germline V gene. CDR3 nucleotides: TGTGCCAGCAGCTTAGGAGGGGGTGGCTACGAACAGTACTTC. Translating gives CASSLGGGGYEQYF.

The chain has TRBV10-3 and TRBJ1-1, with D tentatively TRBD1 (6 bases). The germline gives CDR1 ENHRY, CDR2 SYGVKD. The CDR3 sequence is 15 residues long. The V gene lost 2 bases and the J gene lost 2 bases, with 12 bases spanning the gap. The CDR3 DNA reads TGTGCCATCAGTGAGGCGGCAGGGGCTAACACTGAAGCTTTCTTT. Translating it yields CAISEAAGANTEAFF.